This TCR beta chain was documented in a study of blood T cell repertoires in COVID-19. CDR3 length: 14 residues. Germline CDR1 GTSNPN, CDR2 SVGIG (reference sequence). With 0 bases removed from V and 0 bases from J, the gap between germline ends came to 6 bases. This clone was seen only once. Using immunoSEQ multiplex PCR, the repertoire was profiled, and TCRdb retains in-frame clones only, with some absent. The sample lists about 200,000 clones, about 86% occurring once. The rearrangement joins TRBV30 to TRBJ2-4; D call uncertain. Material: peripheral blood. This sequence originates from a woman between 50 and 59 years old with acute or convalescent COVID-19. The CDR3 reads CAWSVLGAKNIQYF. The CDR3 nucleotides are TGTGCCTGGAGTGTACTTGGAGCCAAAAACATTCAGTACTTC.